These 18 T cell receptor beta chains were sequenced from one sample in a study of blood T cell repertoires in COVID-19. TCRdb keeps only in-frame clones here, not all; method: immunoSEQ multiplex PCR. In the table there are approximately 77,000 clones, around 86% of which are singletons. The sequenced material came from peripheral blood. Every receptor here comes from a man aged 25 to 40 with acute or convalescent COVID-19.

The chain links TRBV28 to TRBJ1-4; no definite D call. Germline V lookup: CDR1 MDHEN, CDR2 SYDVKM. V was shortened by 8 bases and J by 3 bases, with 10 bases between the two germline ends. The CDR3 runs 13 residues. CDR3 amino acids: CASRGSPNEKLFF. In nucleotides, the CDR3 is TGTGCCAGCCGAGGGAGTCCTAATGAAAAACTGTTTTTT.

The V gene is TRBV28, the J gene TRBJ1-1, with D possibly matching TRBD1 (5 bases). Germline-derived CDR1 and CDR2 are MDHEN and SYDVKM. Trimming took 7 bases from V and 11 from J, leaving 17 bases between them. The CDR3 spans 12 residues. CDR3 nucleotide sequence: TGTGCCAGCAATGCGGGGACGAGGGACGCTTTCTTT. This translates into CASNAGTRDAFF.

This sequence joins TRBV7-3 and TRBJ2-7; 9 positions agree with TRBD1. J lost 6 bases, V lost 4 bases, and 7 bases had no gene match. Germline V lookup: CDR1 SGHTA, CDR2 FQGTGA. There are 14 residues in the CDR3. The CDR3 is CASSYGTGRTEQYF. CDR3 bases: TGTGCCAGCAGCTACGGGACAGGGCGGACCGAGCAGTACTTC.

The chain carries TRBV3-1 (or the pseudogene TRBV3-2) and TRBJ1-1; a weak D match, TRBD1 (6 bases). There are 12 residues in the CDR3. Germline V gene sequence: CDR1 LGHDT, CDR2 YNNKEL (reference sequence). With 5 bases removed from V and 6 bases from J, the gap between germline ends came to 10 bases. The chain's CDR3 is CASSSHRAEAFF. The CDR3 nucleotides are TGTGCCAGCAGCTCCCACAGGGCTGAAGCTTTCTTT.

This rearrangement joins TRBV30 to TRBJ1-2, with TRBD1 identical over 8 bases. Germline V gene sequence: CDR1 GTSNPN, CDR2 SVGIG (reference sequence). V was pared by 2 bases and J by 7 bases, with 9 bases of the junction left unmatched. The length of the CDR3 is 14 residues. The CDR3 DNA reads as TGTGCCTGGAGTCCGGACAGGGCTCGTGCTGGCTACACCTTC. This gives the protein CAWSPDRARAGYTF.

The rearrangement uses TRBV6-2 or TRBV6-3 and TRBJ2-7; TRBD2 matches 9 bases. With 5 bases clipped from V and 3 bases from J, the junction kept 5 bases outside the gene matches. Looked up from germline, CDR1 is MNHEY and CDR2 is SVGEGT. The CDR3 runs 14 residues. CDR3 sequence reads: CASSAGGEIYEQYV. The CDR3 DNA follows: TGTGCCAGCAGTGCGGGAGGGGAGATCTACGAGCAGTACGTC.

The V call is TRBV6-5, the J call TRBJ1-2; D remains unclear. Trimming stripped 0 bases from V and 14 bases from J, with 10 bases between. Germline CDR1 and CDR2: MNHEY and SVGAGI. The CDR3 contains 11 residues. The CDR3 loop is CASSYSGLATF. CDR3 sequence (DNA): TGTGCCAGCAGTTACTCTGGACTCGCGACCTTC.

This sequence joins TRBV6-5 and TRBJ1-1; D is uncertain. The CDR3 has 13 amino acids. Trimming removed 0 bases at V and 5 bases at J, with 7 bases between. CDR1 and CDR2 (germline): MNHEY, SVGAGI. DNA for the CDR3: TGTGCCAGCAGTTACTCGAGGGTAACTGAAGCTTTCTTT. Translated: CASSYSRVTEAFF.

The gene calls are TRBV30 and TRBJ2-3, with 7 bases aligning to TRBD1. J gave up 2 bases and V 2 bases, and 7 bases lay outside the gene matches. Germline V CDR1 and CDR2: GTSNPN, SVGIG (reference sequence). The CDR3 extends over 15 amino acids. This chain's CDR3 is CAWSKGGRSTDTQYF. CDR3 coding DNA: TGTGCCTGGAGTAAAGGGGGCCGGTCCACAGATACGCAGTATTTT.

This clone occurred a few times. The gene calls are TRBV19 and TRBJ1-6; 7 bases are shared with TRBD1. After removal of 11 bases from V and 6 bases from J, the junction contained 19 bases not matched to a gene. The CDR3 contains 17 residues. Germline V gene data show CDR1 as LNHDA and CDR2 as SQIVND (reference sequence). The CDR3 sequence is CASSSVRGHDSNSPLHF. The CDR3 DNA sequence: TGTGCCTCGAGCTCGGTGAGGGGGCATGATAGTAATTCACCCCTCCACTTT.

This chain links TRBV27 with TRBJ1-2; D is unresolved. Germline CDR1 MNHEY, CDR2 SMNVEV (reference sequence). V lost 6 bases and J lost 8, with 22 bases in between. This CDR3 is built from 15 residues. In nucleotides, the CDR3 is TGTGCCAGCAGCCGCCTTCTCGGAGGTTCGAGAGGCTACACCTTC. Translating it yields CASSRLLGGSRGYTF.

This rearrangement joins TRBV28 to TRBJ2-3; no definite D call. Germline assignment: CDR1 MDHEN and CDR2 SYDVKM. V was cut by 3 bases and J by 4 bases, with 8 bases left in between. The length of the CDR3 is 13 residues. This chain's CDR3 is CASSLLAPDTQYF. The CDR3, as DNA: TGTGCCAGCAGTTTGCTGGCCCCAGATACGCAGTATTTT.

This chain links TRBV5-1 with TRBJ2-5; the D gene is possibly TRBD1 (5 bases). The V end was cut by 5 bases, the J end by 4 bases, with 12 bases between. Germline V gene data show CDR1 as SGHRS and CDR2 as YFSETQ. The CDR3 is 13 residues long. Here the CDR3 reads CASSGAGRETQYF. The CDR3 nucleotides read TGCGCCAGCAGTGGGGCAGGGCGAGAGACCCAGTACTTC.

Points on this clone: This same CDR3 is encoded by further DNA sequences in the sample. The chain recombines TRBV4-3 with TRBJ1-6; 11 nucleotides line up with TRBD1. The CDR3 is 15 amino acids. V was clipped by 1 base and J by 9 bases; unmatched bases: 2. Germline assignment: CDR1 LGHNA and CDR2 YSLEER. CDR3 sequence reads: CASSQGGQGGSPLHF. CDR3 bases: TGCGCCAGCAGCCAAGGGGGACAGGGGGGTTCACCCCTCCACTTT.

This chain connects TRBV18 to TRBJ2-1, with D uncertain. Looked up from germline, CDR1 is KGHSH and CDR2 is LQKENI. The CDR3 spans 14 residues. Trimming pared 2 bases from V and 4 bases from J, leaving 9 bases between. The CDR3 here is CASSPIQEYNEQFF. CDR3 bases: TGTGCCAGCTCACCAATTCAAGAGTACAATGAGCAGTTCTTC.

This clone was picked up one time. The rearrangement joins TRBV21-1 to TRBJ1-3; the tabulated D call, TRBD1, remains unverified against the DNA. TRBV21-1 is listed as a pseudogene. This CDR3 comprises 18 residues. CDR3 nucleotides: TGTGCCAGCAGCGCCGGAACACAGGGACCTCACTCTGGAAACACCATATATTTT. Its protein is CASSAGTQGPHSGNTIYF.

This clone was counted a few times. The CDR3 here is CASSQVHIPPPGYSNQPQHF. The DNA of the CDR3 is TGTGCCAGCAGCCAAGTCCATATACCGCCTCCAGGATATAGCAATCAGCCCCAGCATTTT. The chain joins TRBV14 to TRBJ1-5; D uncertain. Germline CDR1 and CDR2: SGHDN and FVKESK. V lost 1 base and J 0 bases, leaving 22 bases between the germline ends. The CDR3 loop spans 20 amino acids.

This rearrangement joins TRBV28 to TRBJ2-1, with D maybe TRBD1 (6 bases). The CDR3 is 16 amino acids. With 4 bases removed from V and 4 bases from J, the gap between germline ends came to 17 bases. Germline V gene lookup returns CDR1 MDHEN and CDR2 SYDVKM. The CDR3 is CASSSPGTYLYNEQFF. The CDR3 nucleotides are TGTGCCAGCAGTTCGCCCGGGACATACTTATACAATGAGCAGTTCTTC.